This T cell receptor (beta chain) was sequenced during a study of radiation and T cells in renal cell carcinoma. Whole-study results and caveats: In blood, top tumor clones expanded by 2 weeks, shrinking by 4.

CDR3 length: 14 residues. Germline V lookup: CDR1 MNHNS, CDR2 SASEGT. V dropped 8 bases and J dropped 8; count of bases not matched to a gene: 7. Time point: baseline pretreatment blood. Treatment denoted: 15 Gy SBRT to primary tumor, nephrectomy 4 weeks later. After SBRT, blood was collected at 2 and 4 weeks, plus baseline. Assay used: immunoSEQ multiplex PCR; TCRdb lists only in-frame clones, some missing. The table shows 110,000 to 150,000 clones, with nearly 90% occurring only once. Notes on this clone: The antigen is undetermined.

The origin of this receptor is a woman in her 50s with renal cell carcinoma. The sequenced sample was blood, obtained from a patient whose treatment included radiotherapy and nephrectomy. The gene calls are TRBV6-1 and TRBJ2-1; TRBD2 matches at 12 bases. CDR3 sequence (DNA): TGTGCCAGCCCTCGCTCTAGCGGGGGGGATGAGCAGTTCTTC. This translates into CASPRSSGGDEQFF.